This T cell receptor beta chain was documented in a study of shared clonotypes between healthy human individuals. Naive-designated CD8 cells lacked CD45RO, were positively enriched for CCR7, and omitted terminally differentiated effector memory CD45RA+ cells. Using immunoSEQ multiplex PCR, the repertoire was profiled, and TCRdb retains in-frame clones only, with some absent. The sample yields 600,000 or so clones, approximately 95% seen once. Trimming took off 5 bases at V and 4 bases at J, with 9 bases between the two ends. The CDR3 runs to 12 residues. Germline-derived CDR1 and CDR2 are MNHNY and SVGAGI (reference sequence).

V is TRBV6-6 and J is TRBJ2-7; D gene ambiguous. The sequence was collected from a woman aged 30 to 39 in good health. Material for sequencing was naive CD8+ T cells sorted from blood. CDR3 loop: CASSPSFYEQYF. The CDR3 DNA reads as TGTGCCAGCAGTCCCAGTTTTTACGAGCAGTACTTC.